This T cell receptor beta chain was recorded in a study of control samples from healthy donors and cancer patients. This CDR3 is 16 amino acids long. V lost 7 bases to trimming and J lost 8 bases, with 26 bases between them. Germline V gene lookup returns CDR1 SQVTM and CDR2 ANQGSEA. Sequencing was performed with immunoSEQ multiplex PCR; in TCRdb, only in-frame clones are kept and a portion is missing. The table includes about 150,000 clones, 90% to 95% detected once. The specimen sequenced was blood. The chain uses TRBV29-1 and TRBJ1-4; perhaps TRBD1 as D (6 bases). The source is a man between 18 and 35 years old in good health. The CDR3: CSAIVPGHGPKEKLFF. CDR3 DNA sequence: TGCAGCGCCATCGTCCCGGGACACGGTCCGAAGGAAAAACTGTTTTTT.